The clone carrying this T cell receptor beta chain was observed a few times. Germline assignment: CDR1 LGHNA and CDR2 YSLEER. The CDR3 runs to 14 residues. With 0 bases removed from V and 2 bases from J, the gap between germline ends came to 7 bases. The entry originates in a study of T cells after somatic rescue of genetic block. Produced via immunoSEQ multiplex PCR; TCRdb's table is partial and in-frame only. In the table there are about 12,000 clones, 78% of which are singletons. Sequenced material: peripheral blood mononuclear cells (PBMCs). The genes are TRBV4-3 and TRBJ1-2; no definite D call. This receptor was taken from a boy younger than 18. The CDR3 DNA is TGCGCCAGCAGCCAAGAGGCACAGAACTATGGCTACACCTTC. Translating gives CASSQEAQNYGYTF.